This TCR beta chain appears in the sequencing data of a study of blood T cell repertoires in COVID-19. Study background: Sites in the United States, Italy and Spain provided acute and convalescent COVID-19 samples. The analysed material was cDNA or gDNA that came from T cells, B-cell-depleted T cells, or PBMCs.

Authors' processing steps: From reference gene primer amplification, estimates of nucleated cell counts were derived. Libraries were prepared by immunoSEQ multiplex PCR; TCRdb keeps only in-frame clonotypes and omits some of them. V, J and clone size reflect that table, while D and trimming were determined from the DNA. The table includes some 160,000 clones, more than 70% detected once. Germline CDR1 SGHTA, CDR2 FQGNSA. The CDR3 covers 14 residues. The trim removed 5 bases at V and 5 bases at J, leaving 3 bases unmatched. V is TRBV7-2 and J is TRBJ1-4; 9 bases map to TRBD1. Input material: peripheral blood. The sequence came from a man aged 45-65 years who had recovered from COVID-19. The CDR3 DNA sequence: TGTGCCAGCAGCGTACAGGGGGCGAATGAAAAACTGTTTTTT. It is translated as CASSVQGANEKLFF.